A selection of T cell receptor beta chains follows, all from one sample in a study of naive and memory T cell subsets. A single record per CDR3 protein comes from TCRdb applying MiXCR to the 5' RACE reads. Of about 59,000 distinct CDR3 sequences listed, approximately 8% were seen once; the top ten hold roughly 19%. These receptor sequences come from a female donor in good health. CDR3s include the opening cysteine and the closing phenylalanine or tryptophan. Each record gives: D gene, clone size, J gene, V gene, CDR3 DNA, CDR3 protein. D genes are given only for firm matches. Part of the rows lack a size; the others show once, few, many or a class for expanded clones.

>.|few|TRBJ2-7|TRBV14
TGTGCCAGCAGCCAAGACTCTTGGGCAGGAACCTACGAGCAGTACTTC
CASSQDSWAGTYEQYF
>TRBD2|.|TRBJ2-1|TRBV6-6
TGTGCCAGCAGTCGACAGGAGGGACTAGCGGGAGAGTACAATGAGCAGTTCTTC
CASSRQEGLAGEYNEQFF
>.|many|TRBJ2-1|TRBV20-1
TGCAGTGGGCAGGGGTACAATGAGCAGTTCTTC
CSGQGYNEQFF
>TRBD1|.|TRBJ1-1|TRBV28
TGTGCCAGCAGTCAACCCAGGGGGCTGACCACTGAAGCTTTCTTT
CASSQPRGLTTEAFF
>.|.|TRBJ2-7|TRBV6-5
TGTGCCAGCAGTTATTCCCGAGCCGCCTACGAGCAGTACTTC
CASSYSRAAYEQYF
>.|many|TRBJ1-2|TRBV12-3/TRBV12-4
TGTGCCAGCAGTTTAGTCCCGGACGGACCGAGGACCTTC
CASSLVPDGPRTF
>.|many|TRBJ1-1|TRBV5-1
TGCGCCAGCAGCTTTAAACTGACCGGTCGGGACACTGAAGCTTTCTTT
CASSFKLTGRDTEAFF
>TRBD1|.|TRBJ2-7|TRBV29-1
TGCAGCGTTGAAGGCGTTGGACAGGGGTTTTACGAGCAGTACTTC
CSVEGVGQGFYEQYF
>.|many|TRBJ1-5|TRBV6-1
TGTGCCAGCAGTGAAGCGGTTTATAGCAATCAGCCCCAGCATTTT
CASSEAVYSNQPQHF
>TRBD1|many|TRBJ1-1|TRBV6-5
TGTGCCAGCAGTTACGCGGGGACAGGGGTGCTTGAAGCTTTCTTT
CASSYAGTGVLEAFF
>TRBD2|few|TRBJ2-7|TRBV5-1
TGCGCCAGCAGCTTGAACCATGTAGCGGGACCCTCCTACGAGCAGTACTTC
CASSLNHVAGPSYEQYF
>TRBD2|many|TRBJ2-7|TRBV28
TGTGCCAGCAGTTACCACCAGCGGGGGATTTACGAGCAGTACTTC
CASSYHQRGIYEQYF
>.|.|TRBJ2-5|TRBV28
TGTGCCAGCAGTTTAGAACAGCACCAAGAGACCCAGTACTTC
CASSLEQHQETQYF
>.|.|TRBJ2-1|TRBV11-3
TGTGCCAGCAGCCAACAGGGTGAGCAGTTCTTC
CASSQQGEQFF
>.|many|TRBJ2-1|TRBV2
TGTGCCAGCAGGAAGGGACTTTACAATGAGCAGTTCTTC
CASRKGLYNEQFF
>TRBD1|few|TRBJ1-5|TRBV18
TGTGCCAGCTCACCCGGGGGACAGGGAAATCAGCCCCAGCATTTT
CASSPGGQGNQPQHF
>.|many|TRBJ2-5|TRBV29-1
TGCAGCGTTGAGTCGGGGCAAGAGACCCAGTACTTC
CSVESGQETQYF
>.|.|TRBJ1-3|TRBV12-3/TRBV12-4
TGTGCCAGCAGTTTAAATGGGGGAAACACCATATATTTT
CASSLNGGNTIYF
>.|few|TRBJ2-1|TRBV11-2
TGTGCCAGCAGCTTAGGCGGAGGGGCGTTCTTC
CASSLGGGAFF
>TRBD1|medium-sized|TRBJ1-5|TRBV9
TGTGCCAGCAGCCCGGGACAGGGGAGTCAGCCCCAGCATTTT
CASSPGQGSQPQHF
>TRBD1|few|TRBJ2-7|TRBV12-3/TRBV12-4
TGTGCCAGCACCACAGGGGGCGCATACGAGCAGTACTTC
CASTTGGAYEQYF
>TRBD1|.|TRBJ2-4|TRBV14
TGTGCCAGCAGCGTACAGGGGGGCCTAGCCAAAAACATTCAGTACTTC
CASSVQGGLAKNIQYF
>.|few|TRBJ2-4|TRBV10-2
TGCGCCAGCAGTGTTCAAAACATTCAGTACTTC
CASSVQNIQYF
>TRBD2|many|TRBJ2-5|TRBV20-1
TGCAGTGCCACCTCGGCTAGCGGGGGGCAAGAGACCCAGTACTTC
CSATSASGGQETQYF
>.|.|TRBJ1-5|TRBV12-3/TRBV12-4
TGTGCCAGCAGTTTAGACAGTCTGCAGATCAATCAGCCCCAGCATTTT
CASSLDSLQINQPQHF
>.|.|TRBJ1-4|TRBV3-1
TGTGCCAGCAGCCGGACTACAACTAATGAAAAACTGTTTTTT
CASSRTTTNEKLFF
>TRBD1|many|TRBJ1-2|TRBV15
TGTGCCACCAGCACAGGACAGGGGGTTTATGGCTACACCTTC
CATSTGQGVYGYTF
>TRBD1|.|TRBJ1-1|TRBV20-1
TGCTCCCCTAGCCGGGATAACCGGGACAGGGGGCCTGCTTTCTTT
CSPSRDNRDRGPAFF
>.|few|TRBJ2-5|TRBV7-7
TGTGCTAGCAGCAACCCCCCGGGTCAAGAGACCCAGTACTTC
CASSNPPGQETQYF
>.|few|TRBJ1-1|TRBV13
TGTGCCAGCAGCTTAGGAGGGGAAGGGAACACTGAAGCTTTCTTT
CASSLGGEGNTEAFF
>.|many|TRBJ2-1|TRBV20-1
TGCAGTGCTAGAGGACGTTTCGCCTACAATGAGCAGTTCTTC
CSARGRFAYNEQFF
>.|.|TRBJ1-3|TRBV5-1
TGCGCCAGCAGCCCCTCCGGGGCCGGCGGCGGAAACACCATATATTTT
CASSPSGAGGGNTIYF
>.|many|TRBJ2-3|TRBV10-3
TGTGCCATCAGTGACCTCTCCCATCGCCAGGAGGCAAGGCCAACAGATACGCAGTATTTT
CAISDLSHRQEARPTDTQYF
>TRBD1|few|TRBJ1-4|TRBV5-6
TGTGCCAGCAGACGAACAGGGGGCGCGTCTAATGAAAAACTGTTTTTT
CASRRTGGASNEKLFF
>.|.|TRBJ1-6|TRBV12-3/TRBV12-4
TGTGCCAGCAGTTCCCCGGACGGTTTTAATTCACCCCTCCACTTT
CASSSPDGFNSPLHF
>.|.|TRBJ1-2|TRBV27
TGTGCCAGCAGTTTAAGCGGCTATGGCTACACCTTC
CASSLSGYGYTF
>.|.|TRBJ2-5|TRBV6-1
TGTGCCAGCGAAGGGGCCCTACAAGAGACCCAGTACTTC
CASEGALQETQYF
>.|few|TRBJ1-4|TRBV12-3/TRBV12-4
TGTGCCAGCAGTGGGACGGGACTTCCGGCTGAAAAACTGTTTTTT
CASSGTGLPAEKLFF
>.|.|TRBJ1-1|TRBV7-9
TGTGCCAGCTCCCCGGTTCGGGGGTCGAACACTGAAGCTTTCTTT
CASSPVRGSNTEAFF
>TRBD2|.|TRBJ2-1|TRBV11-3
TGTGCCAGCAGCCCCACTGCGGGGGGCTATAGGAATGAGCAGTTCTTC
CASSPTAGGYRNEQFF